A single T cell receptor beta chain is shown here with its context. The antigen is undetermined. Germline V CDR1 and CDR2: SEHNR, FQNEAQ (reference sequence). This CDR3 region has 15 residues. The sample belongs to a study of monozygotic twins with inflammatory bowel disease. Study-wide findings and caveats: Lower sharing of clonotypes with other individuals was seen in IBD patients than in healthy twins. This was most marked in patients showing signs of disease activity. The data offered no way to tell different T cell subtypes apart.

Samples each yielded cDNA through eight separate reactions. TCRdb processed the 5' RACE reads again and assigns one entry to each CDR3 protein, with no DNA. Here the sample table reports some 440,000 distinct CDR3 sequences. This receptor was taken from a human donor with ulcerative colitis or Crohn's disease, or a healthy co-twin of an affected twin (not recorded which). Sequencing used blood. The J gene is TRBJ2-7, the V gene TRBV7-9; the TRBD1 assignment by TCRdb is unverifiable without DNA. CDR3 amino acids: CASSLRDRGPYEQYF.